These 5 T cell receptor beta chains originate from one sample sequenced in a study of cytomegalovirus exposure and HLA in healthy donors. The PCR had 60 Vbeta and 13 Jbeta primers. Profiling relied on immunoSEQ multiplex PCR, and the TCRdb table lists in-frame clones only, not all of them. The sample yields some 90,000 clones, around 81% seen once. Source material: PBMCs. The receptors were sampled from a man aged 25-45 years in good health and CMV-seronegative.

This chain uses TRBV7-9 with TRBJ1-5, with unresolved D. V gave up 2 bases and J gave up 11 bases, with 16 bases separating them. Germline loops: CDR1 SEHNR, CDR2 FQNEAQ (reference sequence). CDR3 length equals 14 residues. CDR3 residues: CASSLTMGSEAQHF. The CDR3 DNA reads as TGTGCCAGCAGCTTAACGATGGGGAGTGAAGCCCAGCATTTT.

Here the CDR3 DNA reads TGTGCCAGTACCCATGGGGACAGGGGCTACACCTTC. Translation gives CASTHGDRGYTF. This chain links TRBV7-2 with TRBJ1-2, with 8 bases aligning to TRBD1. The CDR3 totals 12 residues. Germline trimming cut 9 bases from V and 8 bases from J; bases unmatched to any gene: 8. Germline V CDR1 and CDR2: SGHTA, FQGNSA.

The chain combines TRBV19 with TRBJ2-5; 13 bases line up with TRBD2. Germline assignment: CDR1 LNHDA and CDR2 SQIVND (reference sequence). This CDR3 has 16 amino acids. V lost 4 bases and J lost 2; bases outside the gene matches: 4. The CDR3 nucleotides read TGTGCCAGTAGTACGGGACTAGCGGGGACTCAAGAGACCCAGTACTTC. Its translation is CASSTGLAGTQETQYF. Full variable domain (remainder filled in from reference TRBV19 and TRBJ2-5): DGGITQSPKYLFRKEGQNVTLSCEQNLNHDAMYWYRQDPGQGLRLIYYSQIVNDFQKGDIAEGYSVSREKKESFPLTVTSAQKNPTAFYLCASSTGLAGTQETQYFGPGTRLLVL.

The chain uses TRBV4-1 and TRBJ1-1, with a weak D call TRBD1 (6 bases). The V and J ends lost 0 bases and 2 bases respectively, with 10 bases between them. The CDR3 covers 15 residues. Germline V gives CDR1 MGHRA, CDR2 YSYEKL. The CDR3 DNA follows: TGCGCCAGCAGCCAAGATACAGGGACAAACACTGAAGCTTTCTTT. This translates into CASSQDTGTNTEAFF.

The V gene is TRBV28, the J gene TRBJ1-3; the match to TRBD1 covers 8 bases. V gave up 4 bases and J gave up 6 bases; unmatched junction bases: 5. Per germline, CDR1 MDHEN and CDR2 SYDVKM. There are 14 residues in the CDR3. The CDR3 nucleotides are TGTGCCAGCAGTTCGGACAGGGTGGAAAACACCATATATTTT. Protein sequence: CASSSDRVENTIYF.